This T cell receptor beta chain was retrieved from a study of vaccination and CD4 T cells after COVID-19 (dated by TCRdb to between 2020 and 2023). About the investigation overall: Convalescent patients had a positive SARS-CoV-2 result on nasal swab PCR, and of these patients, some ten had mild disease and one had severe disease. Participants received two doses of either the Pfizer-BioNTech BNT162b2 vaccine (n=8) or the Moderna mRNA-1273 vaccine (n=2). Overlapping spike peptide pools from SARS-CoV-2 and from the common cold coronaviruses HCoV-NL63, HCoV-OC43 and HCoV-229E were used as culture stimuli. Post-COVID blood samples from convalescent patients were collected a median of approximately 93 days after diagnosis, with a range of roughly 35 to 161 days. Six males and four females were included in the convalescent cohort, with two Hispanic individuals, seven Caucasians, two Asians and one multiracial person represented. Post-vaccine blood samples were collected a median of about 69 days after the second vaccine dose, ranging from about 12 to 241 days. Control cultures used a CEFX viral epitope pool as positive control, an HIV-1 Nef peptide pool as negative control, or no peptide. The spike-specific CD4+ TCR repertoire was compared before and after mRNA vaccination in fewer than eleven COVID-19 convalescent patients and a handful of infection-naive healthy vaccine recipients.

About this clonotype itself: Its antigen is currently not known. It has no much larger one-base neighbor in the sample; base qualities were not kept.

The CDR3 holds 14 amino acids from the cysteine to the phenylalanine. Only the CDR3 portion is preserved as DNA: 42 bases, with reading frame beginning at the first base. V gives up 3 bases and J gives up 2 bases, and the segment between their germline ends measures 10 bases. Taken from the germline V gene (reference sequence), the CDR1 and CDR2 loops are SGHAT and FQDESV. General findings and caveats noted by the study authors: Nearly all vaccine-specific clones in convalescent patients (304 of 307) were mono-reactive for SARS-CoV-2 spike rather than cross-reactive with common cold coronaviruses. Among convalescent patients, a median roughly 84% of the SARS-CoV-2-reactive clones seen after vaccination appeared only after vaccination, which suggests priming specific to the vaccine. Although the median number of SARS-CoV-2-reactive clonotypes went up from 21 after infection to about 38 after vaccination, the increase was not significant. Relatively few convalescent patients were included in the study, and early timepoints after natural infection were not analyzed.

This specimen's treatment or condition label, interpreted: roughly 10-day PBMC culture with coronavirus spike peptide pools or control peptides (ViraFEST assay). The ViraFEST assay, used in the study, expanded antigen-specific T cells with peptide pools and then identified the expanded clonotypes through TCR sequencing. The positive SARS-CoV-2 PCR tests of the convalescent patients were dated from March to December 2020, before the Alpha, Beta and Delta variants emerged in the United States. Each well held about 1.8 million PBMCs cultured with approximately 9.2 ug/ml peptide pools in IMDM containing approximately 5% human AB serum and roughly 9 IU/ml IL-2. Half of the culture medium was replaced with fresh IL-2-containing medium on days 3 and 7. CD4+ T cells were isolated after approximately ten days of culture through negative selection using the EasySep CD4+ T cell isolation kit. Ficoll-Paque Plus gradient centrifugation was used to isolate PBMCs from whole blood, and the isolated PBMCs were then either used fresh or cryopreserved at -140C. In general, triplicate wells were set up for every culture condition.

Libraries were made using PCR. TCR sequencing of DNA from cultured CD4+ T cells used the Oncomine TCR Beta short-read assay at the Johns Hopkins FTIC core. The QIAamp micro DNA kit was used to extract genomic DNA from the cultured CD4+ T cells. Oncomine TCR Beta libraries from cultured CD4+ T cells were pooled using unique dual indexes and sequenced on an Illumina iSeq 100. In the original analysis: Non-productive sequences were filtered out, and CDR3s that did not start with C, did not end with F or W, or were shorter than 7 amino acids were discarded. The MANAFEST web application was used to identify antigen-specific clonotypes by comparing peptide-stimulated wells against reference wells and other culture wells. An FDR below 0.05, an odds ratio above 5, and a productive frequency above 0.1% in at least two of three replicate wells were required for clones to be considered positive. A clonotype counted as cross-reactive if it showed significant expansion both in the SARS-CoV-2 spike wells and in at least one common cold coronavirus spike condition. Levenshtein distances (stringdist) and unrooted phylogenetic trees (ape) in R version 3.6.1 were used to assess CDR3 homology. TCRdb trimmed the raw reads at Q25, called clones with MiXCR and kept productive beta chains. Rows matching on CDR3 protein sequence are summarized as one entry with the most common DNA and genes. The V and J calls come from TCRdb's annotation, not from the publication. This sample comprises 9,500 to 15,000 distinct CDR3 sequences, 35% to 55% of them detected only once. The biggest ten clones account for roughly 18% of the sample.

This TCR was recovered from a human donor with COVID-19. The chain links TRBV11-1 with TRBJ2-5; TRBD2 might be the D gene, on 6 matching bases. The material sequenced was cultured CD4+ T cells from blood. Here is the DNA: TGTGCCAGCAGCTTCGCAGGGAGGCAAGAGACCCAGTACTTC. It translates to CASSFAGRQETQYF. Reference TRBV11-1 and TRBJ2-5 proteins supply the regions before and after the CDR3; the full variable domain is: EAEVAQSPRYKITEKSQAVAFWCDPISGHATLYWYRQILGQGPELLVQFQDESVVDDSQLPKDRFSAERLKGVDSTLKIQPAELGDSAMYLCASSFAGRQETQYFGPGTRLLVL.